This section outlines one TCR beta chain sequence together with its context. Antigen unknown. Using immunoSEQ multiplex PCR, the repertoire was profiled, and TCRdb retains in-frame clones only, with some absent. The sample yields about 680,000 clones, 89% seen once. This sample was taken from a study of Ad26.COV2.S vaccination and SARS-CoV-2 variants. As to treatment: over 15 received Ad26.COV2.S at low or high dose, single or two shots; about 5 received placebo; per-sample allocation not given. Collection of the samples took place on day 63 after the first injection of vaccine or placebo. Boston hosted the donor, who was an adult aged 18-55 years. The study's findings and limits: Overall T cell responses may have been underestimated by the analyses of TCR breadth and depth.

The clonotype comes from a person aged 18 to 65 who received the Ad26.COV2.S COVID-19 vaccine or a placebo. The sequencing used peripheral blood, collected in a trial of Ad26.COV2.S vaccine versus placebo.

CDR3 coding DNA: TGTGCCAGCAGCCTGACAGGGCCCCAGCATTTT. Protein product: CASSLTGPQHF. The chain recombines TRBV7-8 with TRBJ1-5; D might be TRBD1 (6 bases). This CDR3 spans 11 amino acids. Trimming removed 5 bases from V and 9 bases from J, with 8 bases in between. Germline-derived CDR1 and CDR2 are SGHVS and FQNEAQ.